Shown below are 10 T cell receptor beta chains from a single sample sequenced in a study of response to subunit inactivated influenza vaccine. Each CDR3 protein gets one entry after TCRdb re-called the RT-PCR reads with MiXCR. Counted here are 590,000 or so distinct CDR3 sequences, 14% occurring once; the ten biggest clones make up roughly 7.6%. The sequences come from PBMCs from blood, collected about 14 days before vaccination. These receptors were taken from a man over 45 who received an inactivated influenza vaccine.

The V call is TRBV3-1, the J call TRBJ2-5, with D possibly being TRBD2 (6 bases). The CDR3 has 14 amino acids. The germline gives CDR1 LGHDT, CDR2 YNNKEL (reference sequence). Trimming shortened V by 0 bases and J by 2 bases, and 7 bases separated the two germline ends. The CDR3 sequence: CASSQELAQETQYF. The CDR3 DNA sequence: TGTGCCAGCAGCCAAGAACTAGCACAAGAGACCCAGTACTTC.

The CDR3, as DNA: TGTGCCAGCAGTCCTCTCGCGGGGACGGTAAATGAGCAGTTCTTC. Translated, it gives CASSPLAGTVNEQFF. The chain is built from TRBV12-3 or TRBV12-4 and TRBJ2-1; perhaps TRBD2 as D (6 bases). Trimming pared 5 bases from V and 7 bases from J, leaving 18 bases between. The CDR3 has 15 residues.

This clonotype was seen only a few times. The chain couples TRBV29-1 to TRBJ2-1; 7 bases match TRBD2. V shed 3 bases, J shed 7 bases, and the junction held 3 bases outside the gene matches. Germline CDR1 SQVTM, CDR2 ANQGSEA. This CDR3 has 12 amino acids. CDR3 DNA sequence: TGCAGCGTTGATGGGGGGGGTAATGAGCAGTTCTTC. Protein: CSVDGGGNEQFF.

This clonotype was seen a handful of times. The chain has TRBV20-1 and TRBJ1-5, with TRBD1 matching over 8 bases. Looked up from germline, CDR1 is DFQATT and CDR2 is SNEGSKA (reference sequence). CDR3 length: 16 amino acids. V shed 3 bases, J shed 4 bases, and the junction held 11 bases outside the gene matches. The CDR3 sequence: CSARGQAETWNQPQHF. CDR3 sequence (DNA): TGCAGTGCTAGGGGACAGGCCGAAACGTGGAATCAGCCCCAGCATTTT.

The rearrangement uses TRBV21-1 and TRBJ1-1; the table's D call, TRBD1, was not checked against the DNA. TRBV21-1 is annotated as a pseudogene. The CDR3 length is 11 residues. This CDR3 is CASPDRPEAFF. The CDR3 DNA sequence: TGTGCCAGCCCGGACAGGCCGGAAGCTTTCTTT.

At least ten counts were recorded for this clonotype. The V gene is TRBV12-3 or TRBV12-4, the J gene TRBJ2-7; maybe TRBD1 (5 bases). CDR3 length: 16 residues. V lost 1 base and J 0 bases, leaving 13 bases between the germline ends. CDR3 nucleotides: TGTGCCAGCAGTTTAGAGGATATAACAGGCTCCTACGAGCAGTACTTC. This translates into CASSLEDITGSYEQYF.

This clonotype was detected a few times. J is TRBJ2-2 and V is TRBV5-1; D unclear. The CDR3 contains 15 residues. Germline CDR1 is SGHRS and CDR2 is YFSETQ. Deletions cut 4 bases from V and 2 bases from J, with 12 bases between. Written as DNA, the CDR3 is TGCGCCAGCAGCCCCGGGTCCTCAAACACCGGGGAGCTGTTTTTT. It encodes CASSPGSSNTGELFF.

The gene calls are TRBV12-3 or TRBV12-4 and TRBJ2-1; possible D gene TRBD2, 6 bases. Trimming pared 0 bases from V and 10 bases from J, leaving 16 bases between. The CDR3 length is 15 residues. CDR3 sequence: CASSLATIGGIEQFF. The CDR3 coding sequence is TGTGCCAGCAGTTTAGCGACGATTGGCGGGATAGAGCAGTTCTTC.

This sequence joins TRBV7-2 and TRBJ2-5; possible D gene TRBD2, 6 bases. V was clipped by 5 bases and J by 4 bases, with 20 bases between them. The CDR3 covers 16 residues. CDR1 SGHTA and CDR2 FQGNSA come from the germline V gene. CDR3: CASSAPGLQSTETQYF. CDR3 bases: TGTGCCAGCAGCGCCCCGGGACTTCAGTCAACAGAGACCCAGTACTTC.

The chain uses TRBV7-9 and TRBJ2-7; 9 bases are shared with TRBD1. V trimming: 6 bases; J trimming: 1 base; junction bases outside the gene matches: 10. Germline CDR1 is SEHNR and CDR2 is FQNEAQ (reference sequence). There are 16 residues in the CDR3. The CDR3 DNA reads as TGTGCCAGCAGACTTATATCCGGGACAGGGTCCTACGAGCAGTACTTC. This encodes CASRLISGTGSYEQYF.